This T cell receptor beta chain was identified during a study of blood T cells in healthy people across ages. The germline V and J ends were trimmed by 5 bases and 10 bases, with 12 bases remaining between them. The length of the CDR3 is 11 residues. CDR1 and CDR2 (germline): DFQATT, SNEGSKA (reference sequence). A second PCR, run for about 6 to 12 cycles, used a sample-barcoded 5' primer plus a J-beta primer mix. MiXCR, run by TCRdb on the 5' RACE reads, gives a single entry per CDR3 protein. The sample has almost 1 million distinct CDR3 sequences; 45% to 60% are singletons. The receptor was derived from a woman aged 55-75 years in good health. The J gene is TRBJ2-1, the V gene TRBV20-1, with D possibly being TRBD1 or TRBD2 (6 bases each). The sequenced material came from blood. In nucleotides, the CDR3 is TGCAGTGCTGGGGGCGGGACCGAGCAGTTCTTC. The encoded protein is CSAGGGTEQFF.